These 30 T cell receptor beta chains came from one sample sequenced in a study of identifying expanded T cells in peripheral blood. Data came from immunoSEQ multiplex PCR; TCRdb stores just in-frame clones and leaves some out. The sample has about 53,000 clones, about 85% seen once. The specimen sequenced was blood. All receptors derive from a person aged 18 to 75 in good health.

The rearrangement uses TRBV5-1 and TRBJ2-7; D unclear. CDR3 length equals 14 residues. The germline gives CDR1 SGHRS, CDR2 YFSETQ. V gave up 4 bases and J gave up 0 bases, with 11 bases separating them. CDR3 in amino acids: CASSPDAHSYEQYF. The CDR3 region has the DNA TGCGCCAGCAGCCCGGACGCGCACTCCTACGAGCAGTACTTC.

The V gene is TRBV7-9, the J gene TRBJ2-5; TRBD2 aligns across 15 bases. The CDR3 sequence is 15 residues long. Germline V lookup: CDR1 SEHNR, CDR2 FQNEAQ (reference sequence). After removal of 4 bases from V and 4 bases from J, the junction contained 1 base not matched to a gene. The CDR3 here is CASSSGLAGGETQYF. The DNA for the CDR3 is TGTGCCAGCAGCTCGGGACTAGCGGGAGGAGAGACCCAGTACTTC.

The J gene is TRBJ1-3, the V gene TRBV14; D is undetermined. The CDR3 has 14 residues. V was cut by 3 bases and J by 4 bases, with 10 bases left in between. CDR1 is SGHDN, CDR2 FVKESK, per germline. CDR3: CASSHSATGNTIYF. The CDR3 coding sequence is TGTGCCAGCAGCCATTCGGCTACCGGAAACACCATATATTTT.

This chain uses TRBV2 with TRBJ2-5, with a tentative D call TRBD1 (7 bases). The CDR3 has 14 amino acids. Germline loops: CDR1 SNHLY, CDR2 FYNNEI. Between the trimmed V and J ends, which lost 7 bases and 5 bases, there was a span of 17 bases. CDR3 sequence (DNA): TGTGCCAGCAAGAAGAAGACAGGGAGGGAGACCCAGTACTTC. Its protein product is CASKKKTGRETQYF.

The rearrangement joins TRBV27 to TRBJ2-6, with D possibly being TRBD1 or TRBD2 (5 bases each). CDR3 size: 16 residues. The V end lost 1 base, the J end lost 0 bases, and 7 bases lay between the germline ends. The germline V gene has CDR1 MNHEY and CDR2 SMNVEV (reference sequence). The CDR3 region is CASSLLRGSGANVLTF. The CDR3 nucleotides read TGTGCCAGCAGTTTATTGAGGGGCTCTGGGGCCAACGTCCTGACTTTC.

The V and J genes are TRBV5-1 and TRBJ2-2; 7 bases are a match to TRBD1. The ends lost 3 bases at V and 3 bases at J; junction bases unmatched: 11. CDR1 and CDR2 from the germline V gene are SGHRS and YFSETQ. This CDR3 contains 17 residues. In DNA form, the CDR3 reads TGCGCCAGCAGCTCGGGACAGTCGATTACTTACACCGGGGAGCTGTTTTTT. Translation gives CASSSGQSITYTGELFF.

The chain carries TRBV6-5 and TRBJ2-5, with 7 bases matching TRBD1. CDR1 is MNHEY and CDR2 is SVGAGI in the germline V gene. J lost 5 bases, V lost 6 bases, and 6 bases had no gene match. This CDR3 region has 13 residues. CDR3 loop: CASRGTGVETQYF. The CDR3 region has the DNA TGTGCCAGCAGGGGAACAGGGGTGGAGACCCAGTACTTC.

The chain couples TRBV4-1 to TRBJ1-6; D is undetermined. The CDR3 contains 15 residues. Germline loops: CDR1 MGHRA, CDR2 YSYEKL. Trimming left V 0 bases short and J 6 bases short, with 9 bases between. CDR3 coding DNA: TGCGCCAGCAGCCAAGATGAGCGCTTTAATTCACCCCTCCACTTT. This translates into CASSQDERFNSPLHF.

The CDR3 region is CASSLLELDNYYGYTF. The CDR3 region has the DNA TGTGCCAGCAGCTTACTAGAATTGGACAACTACTATGGCTACACCTTC. V and J are TRBV7-9 and TRBJ1-2; weak D call: TRBD1 (5 bases). This CDR3 region has 16 residues. V was trimmed by 2 bases and J by 3 bases, leaving 16 bases between them. In germline, CDR1 is SEHNR, CDR2 FQNEAQ (reference sequence).

The chain employs TRBV7-2 and TRBJ2-2, with D possibly matching TRBD2 (5 bases). The CDR3 spans 16 residues. Trimming removed 1 base from V and 5 bases from J, with 14 bases in between. Germline V CDR1 and CDR2: SGHTA, FQGNSA. The CDR3 region has the DNA TGTGCCAGCAGCTTAGGATCCCTAGCATCTACCGGGGAGCTGTTTTTT. It yields the protein CASSLGSLASTGELFF.

This chain connects TRBV7-9 to TRBJ2-1; D is perhaps TRBD2 (5 bases). Germline-derived CDR1 and CDR2 are SEHNR and FQNEAQ (reference sequence). The CDR3 totals 15 residues. V was cut by 1 base and J by 4 bases, with 11 bases left in between. The CDR3 protein is CASSLVASIYNEQFF. The CDR3 DNA is TGTGCCAGCAGCTTAGTAGCGTCCATTTACAATGAGCAGTTCTTC.

The V gene is TRBV7-9, the J gene TRBJ1-1; a possible D gene is TRBD1 (5 bases). This CDR3 has 15 residues. Germline lookup yields CDR1 SEHNR and CDR2 FQNEAQ (reference sequence). V dropped 2 bases and J dropped 1 base, with 11 bases sitting between them. The DNA of the CDR3 is TGTGCCAGCAGCTTACCGCAGGGACCGAACACTGAAGCTTTCTTT. Its translation is CASSLPQGPNTEAFF.

A few counts support this clone. The V and J genes are TRBV7-2 and TRBJ1-3, with 10 bases that match TRBD1. The junction had 1 base not matched to a gene; V was cut back by 1 base and J by 4 bases. Germline-derived CDR1 and CDR2 are SGHTA and FQGNSA. CDR3 length equals 15 residues. The CDR3: CASSLGQGAGNTIYF. Here the CDR3 DNA reads TGTGCCAGCAGCTTAGGACAGGGGGCCGGAAACACCATATATTTT.

The DNA for the CDR3 is TGTGCCAGCAGCTTAACCGGAAGGGAGCAGTACTTC. It translates to CASSLTGREQYF. The rearrangement uses TRBV11-3 and TRBJ2-7; no definite D call. Germline V gene data show CDR1 as SGHNT and CDR2 as YENEEA. V gave up 2 bases and J gave up 7 bases, with 9 bases separating them. The CDR3 is 12 residues long.

The gene calls are TRBV15 and TRBJ1-1; no reliable D call. Trimming pared 1 base from V and 1 base from J, leaving 7 bases between. Germline V gene data show CDR1 as LNHNV and CDR2 as YYDKDF (reference sequence). This CDR3 is 14 amino acids long. CDR3 in amino acids: CATSRVEGNTEAFF. CDR3 bases: TGTGCCACCAGCAGAGTAGAGGGGAACACTGAAGCTTTCTTT.

This chain uses TRBV5-1 with TRBJ2-1, with TRBD2 as a possible D gene (6 bases). The germline V and J ends were trimmed by 2 bases and 6 bases, with 12 bases remaining between them. This CDR3 has 14 residues. CDR1 and CDR2 (germline): SGHRS, YFSETQ. CDR3 in DNA: TGCGCCAGCAGCTTTAACGGGAGAGGCAATGAGCAGTTCTTC. Amino acids: CASSFNGRGNEQFF.

This clone is termed medium-sized. This chain uses TRBV5-1 with TRBJ2-7, with 8 nucleotides matching TRBD2. The length of the CDR3 is 15 residues. V was pared by 4 bases and J by 3 bases, with 9 bases of the junction left unmatched. Germline CDR1 SGHRS, CDR2 YFSETQ. DNA of the CDR3: TGCGCCAGCAGCCCGGAGCCGGGACTAGTCTACGAGCAGTACGTC. Encoded protein: CASSPEPGLVYEQYV.

This clone has more than one count but fewer than ten. The V gene is TRBV5-1, the J gene TRBJ2-7; 10 positions agree with TRBD1. CDR1 is SGHRS, CDR2 YFSETQ, per germline. The CDR3 runs 15 residues. J was trimmed by 5 bases and V by 4 bases; bases with no gene match: 9. CDR3 coding DNA: TGCGCCAGCAGCACTGGGACAGGGGATTTAGACGAGCAGTACTTC. Translated, it gives CASSTGTGDLDEQYF.

The chain joins TRBV5-1 to TRBJ2-2; 7 positions match TRBD2. In germline, CDR1 is SGHRS, CDR2 YFSETQ. V was pared by 1 base and J by 3 bases, with 0 bases of the junction left unmatched. This CDR3 is built from 14 residues. The CDR3 is CASSLLADTGELFF. CDR3 sequence (DNA): TGCGCCAGCAGCTTGCTAGCGGACACCGGGGAGCTGTTTTTT.

The V and J genes are TRBV7-8 and TRBJ2-1; tentative D call: TRBD2 (6 bases). The CDR3 sequence is 17 residues long. Trimming took off 1 base at V and 0 bases at J, with 13 bases between the two ends. Germline CDR1 and CDR2: SGHVS and FQNEAQ. The CDR3, as DNA: TGTGCCAGCAGCTTAGGGGGACTTTTCAGCTCCTACAATGAGCAGTTCTTC. Translation: CASSLGGLFSSYNEQFF.

The chain combines TRBV11-2 with TRBJ2-7, with 7 bases matching TRBD2. The V gene's germline CDR1 is SGHAT and CDR2 FQNNGV. The V and J ends lost 5 bases and 0 bases, in that order; junction bases with no gene match: 10. The CDR3 sequence is 16 residues long. The DNA for the CDR3 is TGTGCCAGCAGCCAAGAGGGAGGGGTAAGCTCCTACGAGCAGTACTTC. It specifies CASSQEGGVSSYEQYF.

The chain links TRBV6-5 to TRBJ2-5; a weak D match, TRBD2 (5 bases). The CDR3 has 15 residues. V was pared by 2 bases and J by 1 base, with 11 bases between. From germline, CDR1 is MNHEY and CDR2 SVGAGI. The CDR3 here is CASSYSAGRQETQYF. In nucleotides, the CDR3 is TGTGCCAGCAGTTACAGTGCGGGTCGCCAAGAGACCCAGTACTTC.

This rearrangement joins TRBV9 to TRBJ1-2, with a tentative D call TRBD1 (6 bases). The CDR3 spans 14 residues. The V gene's germline CDR1 is SGDLS and CDR2 YYNGEE. The germline V and J ends were trimmed by 3 bases and 1 base, with 10 bases remaining between them. CDR3: CASSGTGINYGYTF. CDR3 DNA sequence: TGTGCCAGCAGCGGTACAGGGATTAACTATGGCTACACCTTC.

As concerns this clone: Relative to the germline gene, one junction end is altered; a read error may explain this. The V and J genes are TRBV4-1 and TRBJ2-6; no firm D call. The length of the CDR3 is 15 residues. Germline CDR1 and CDR2: MGHRA and YSYEKL. The CDR3 nucleotides are TGCGCCAGCAGCCAAGAAGGTTCTGAGGCCAACGTCCTGACTTTC. This gives the protein CASSQEGSEANVLTF.

This clone was observed a handful of times. The V call is TRBV4-3, the J call TRBJ2-2, with D perhaps assigned TRBD1 or TRBD2 (5 bases each). Looked up from germline, CDR1 is LGHNA and CDR2 is YSLEER. The V end lost 1 base, the J end lost 8 bases, and 11 bases lay between the germline ends. CDR3 length equals 14 residues. The CDR3 region is CASSQGDEEGELFF. In DNA form, the CDR3 reads TGCGCCAGCAGCCAAGGGGACGAGGAGGGGGAGCTGTTTTTT.

This chain connects TRBV6-1 to TRBJ2-7; weak D call: TRBD1 (5 bases). The V gene's germline CDR1 is MNHNS and CDR2 SASEGT. V was trimmed by 5 bases and J by 5 bases, leaving 19 bases between them. The CDR3 covers 15 residues. DNA for the CDR3: TGTGCCAGCAGTCCCTTGGGCAGGGTGGTCCACGAGCAGTACGTC. Amino acid sequence: CASSPLGRVVHEQYV.

The rearrangement links TRBV28 to TRBJ1-1, with no clear D. Looked up from germline, CDR1 is MDHEN and CDR2 is SYDVKM. Between the trimmed V and J ends, which lost 10 bases and 6 bases, there was a span of 9 bases. CDR3 length: 10 amino acids. CDR3 nucleotide sequence: TGTGCCACAAGGTCGTCTGAAGCTTTCTTT. Translating it yields CATRSSEAFF.

This clone was found a few times. V gene TRBV6-4 combines with J gene TRBJ1-6; 7 nucleotides match TRBD1. This CDR3 spans 14 amino acids. The germline gives CDR1 MRHNA, CDR2 SNTAGT. The trim removed 6 bases at V and 7 bases at J, leaving 6 bases unmatched. The CDR3 nucleotides read TGTGCCAGCAGCCCAACAGGGGAAAATTCACCCCTCCACTTT. This gives the protein CASSPTGENSPLHF.

This clone was counted only a few times. This rearrangement joins TRBV28 to TRBJ2-5; D not certain. V was shortened by 8 bases and J by 6 bases, with 19 bases between the two germline ends. The CDR3 has 14 amino acids. Germline-derived CDR1 and CDR2 are MDHEN and SYDVKM. CDR3 in DNA: TGTGCCAGCTACCATAGCCGTGGCCGGAAGACCCAGTACTTC. Its protein product is CASYHSRGRKTQYF.

This clone showed up just a few times. The CDR3 DNA is TGCGCCAGCAGCGAAACCCGGGACGAGCAGTACTTC. It specifies CASSETRDEQYF. The chain has TRBV5-1 and TRBJ2-7; no definite D call. V lost 4 bases and J lost 5, with 10 bases in between. The CDR3 length is 12 residues. Germline CDR1 reads SGHRS; CDR2 reads YFSETQ.